What follows are 15 T cell receptor beta chains derived from one specimen sequenced in a study of human versus mouse CDR3 diversity and MHC coevolution. Sequencing was performed with immunoSEQ multiplex PCR; in TCRdb, only in-frame clones are kept and a portion is missing. The table shows roughly 80,000 clones, with just over 90% occurring only once. The specimen sequenced was naive CD4+ T cells from blood. Sample subset: CD45RO-negative CD62L-positive naive CD4 T cells. These receptors all stem from a person between 25 and 69 years old in good health.

The chain links TRBV30 to TRBJ2-7; 8 bases fit TRBD1. The CDR3 consists of 12 residues. The junction had 2 bases not matched to a gene; V was cut back by 2 bases and J by 5 bases. In germline, CDR1 is GTSNPN, CDR2 SVGIG (reference sequence). Here the CDR3 reads CAWSPQGDEQYF. In nucleotides, the CDR3 is TGTGCCTGGAGTCCACAGGGGGACGAGCAGTACTTC.

This chain joins TRBV25-1 and TRBJ2-2, with 8 bases fitting TRBD2. CDR1 and CDR2 from the germline V gene are MGHDK and SYGVNS. Trimming took 0 bases from V and 5 from J; bases not matched to a gene: 8. The CDR3 is 17 residues long. The CDR3 sequence is CASSEYGTGGPTGELFF. In nucleotides, the CDR3 is TGTGCCAGCAGTGAATACGGAACGGGAGGGCCTACCGGGGAGCTGTTTTTT.

Comment on this clone: At one boundary the junction diverges from the germline segment, which might be a read error. The chain uses TRBV7-7 and TRBJ2-5; 13 bases agree with TRBD2. CDR1 and CDR2 (germline): SSHAT, FNYEAQ (reference sequence). This CDR3 spans 15 amino acids. The CDR3 DNA is TGTGCTAGCAGCCCACTAGCGGGGGGGCAAGAGACCCAGTACTTC. Protein product: CASSPLAGGQETQYF.

This chain connects TRBV28 to TRBJ1-2, with 7 bases aligning to TRBD1. The junction had 7 bases not matched to a gene; V was cut back by 7 bases and J by 2 bases. Germline values: CDR1 MDHEN, CDR2 SYDVKM. This CDR3 spans 14 amino acids. Written as DNA, the CDR3 is TGTGCCAGCACCGTGGGGGGACAGAACTATGGCTACACCTTC. As protein: CASTVGGQNYGYTF.

The chain has TRBV18 and TRBJ1-5, with 12 bases lining up with TRBD1. Per the germline V gene, CDR1 is KGHSH and CDR2 is LQKENI. With V trimmed by 3 bases and J by 9 bases, 3 bases remained unmatched. CDR3 length: 14 residues. DNA of the CDR3: TGTGCCAGCTCACCGGGACAGGGGGCGCTGCCCCAGCATTTT. This codes for CASSPGQGALPQHF.

The V and J genes are TRBV7-8 and TRBJ1-1; a weak D match, TRBD1 (5 bases). The CDR3 loop spans 11 amino acids. Trimming took off 5 bases at V and 6 bases at J, with 7 bases between the two ends. CDR1 and CDR2 from the germline V gene are SGHVS and FQNEAQ. CDR3 protein: CASSLTAEAFF. CDR3 bases: TGTGCCAGCAGCCTGACAGCTGAAGCTTTCTTT.

J is TRBJ2-3 and V is TRBV18, with D unclear. Deletions cut 0 bases from V and 6 bases from J, with 4 bases between. CDR3 length: 12 residues. Germline V CDR1 and CDR2: KGHSH, LQKENI. CDR3 sequence reads: CASSPPGDTQYF. In nucleotides, the CDR3 is TGTGCCAGCTCACCACCCGGGGATACGCAGTATTTT.

The rearrangement links TRBV4-3 to TRBJ1-1; D perhaps matches TRBD1 (6 bases). V lost 4 bases to trimming and J lost 8 bases, with 14 bases between them. The CDR3 covers 13 residues. Germline V gives CDR1 LGHNA, CDR2 YSLEER. The CDR3 nucleotides are TGCGCCAGCAGCCTCATCGGACAGAGGGAAGCTTTCTTT. Translation gives CASSLIGQREAFF.

This clone has only a few counts. The CDR3: CASSEYYSGGTDTQYF. The DNA for the CDR3 is TGCGCCAGCAGTGAGTATTACAGCGGGGGCACAGATACGCAGTATTTT. This rearrangement joins TRBV10-2 to TRBJ2-3, with 7 nucleotides matching TRBD2. The length of the CDR3 is 16 residues. After removal of 1 base from V and 1 base from J, the junction contained 5 bases not matched to a gene. CDR1 and CDR2 (germline): WSHSY, SAAADI.

The chain joins TRBV29-1 to TRBJ2-7; perhaps TRBD1 as D (5 bases). V shed 4 bases and J shed 0 bases, with 10 bases lying between them. Germline CDR1 SQVTM, CDR2 ANQGSEA. The CDR3 sequence is 13 residues long. CDR3 DNA sequence: TGCAGCGTTGGGGTGGACATCTCCTACGAGCAGTACTTC. It yields the protein CSVGVDISYEQYF.

The chain recombines TRBV7-9 with TRBJ1-5, with a tentative D call TRBD1 (5 bases). Between the trimmed V and J ends, which lost 1 base and 1 base, there was a span of 8 bases. The CDR3 is 15 residues long. Germline loops: CDR1 SEHNR, CDR2 FQNEAQ (reference sequence). The DNA of the CDR3 is TGTGCCAGCAGCTTAGGGGGGGGGAGCAATCAGCCCCAGCATTTT. Protein product: CASSLGGGSNQPQHF.

V is TRBV18 and J is TRBJ2-7; no firm D call. Trimming took off 4 bases at V and 0 bases at J, with 4 bases between the two ends. There are 12 residues in the CDR3. CDR1 is KGHSH and CDR2 is LQKENI in the germline V gene. The CDR3 DNA is TGTGCCAGCTCACGCGGCTCCTACGAGCAGTACTTC. Its translation is CASSRGSYEQYF. Filled out from reference TRBV18 and TRBJ2-7, the complete variable domain reads NAGVMQNPRHLVRRRGQEARLRCSPMKGHSHVYWYRQLPEEGLKFMVYLQKENIIDESGMPKERFSAEFPKEGPSILRIQQVVRGDSAAYFCASSRGSYEQYFGPGTRLTVT.

The rearrangement joins TRBV18 to TRBJ1-2; D remains unclear. V was trimmed by 1 base and J by 8 bases, leaving 11 bases between them. This CDR3 is built from 13 residues. Looked up from germline, CDR1 is KGHSH and CDR2 is LQKENI. The CDR3, as DNA: TGTGCCAGCTCACCACTCGGGGTCGGAGGCTACACCTTC. Translated, it gives CASSPLGVGGYTF.

The chain carries TRBV2 and TRBJ2-1; 8 bases align to TRBD1. The CDR3 length is 13 residues. Per the germline V gene, CDR1 is SNHLY and CDR2 is FYNNEI. J lost 6 bases, V lost 8 bases, and 6 bases had no gene match. CDR3 sequence reads: CASRQGLANEQFF. Here the CDR3 DNA reads TGTGCCAGCCGACAGGGGTTGGCCAATGAGCAGTTCTTC.

The sample holds one count of this clone. The genes are TRBV5-1 and TRBJ1-1, with 9 bases aligning to TRBD1. The CDR3 is 14 residues long. Germline loops: CDR1 SGHRS, CDR2 YFSETQ. Trimming at V came to 0 bases and at J to 4 bases, leaving 1 base not matched to a gene. CDR3 region: CASSLAQGATEAFF. The CDR3 DNA is TGCGCCAGCAGCTTGGCACAGGGGGCCACTGAAGCTTTCTTT.